The T cell receptor beta chain described here comes from a study of T cell repertoires in cytomegalovirus infection. Trimming took off 7 bases at V and 7 bases at J, with 11 bases between the two ends. This CDR3 region has 12 residues. TCRdb itself ran the reads through MiXCR, one entry per CDR3 protein. The sample has 490,000 or so distinct CDR3 sequences, 11% seen once; the top ten hold roughly 10%. Sequenced material: PBMCs. The rearrangement joins TRBV12-3 or TRBV12-4 to TRBJ1-5, with D possibly being TRBD1 (5 bases). This TCR came from a human donor in good health (CMV status not recorded). Some clones in this sample may be carry-over from other donors' samples. CDR3 sequence: CASTRTSQPQHF. In DNA form, the CDR3 reads TGTGCCAGCACCCGGACATCCCAGCCCCAGCATTTT.